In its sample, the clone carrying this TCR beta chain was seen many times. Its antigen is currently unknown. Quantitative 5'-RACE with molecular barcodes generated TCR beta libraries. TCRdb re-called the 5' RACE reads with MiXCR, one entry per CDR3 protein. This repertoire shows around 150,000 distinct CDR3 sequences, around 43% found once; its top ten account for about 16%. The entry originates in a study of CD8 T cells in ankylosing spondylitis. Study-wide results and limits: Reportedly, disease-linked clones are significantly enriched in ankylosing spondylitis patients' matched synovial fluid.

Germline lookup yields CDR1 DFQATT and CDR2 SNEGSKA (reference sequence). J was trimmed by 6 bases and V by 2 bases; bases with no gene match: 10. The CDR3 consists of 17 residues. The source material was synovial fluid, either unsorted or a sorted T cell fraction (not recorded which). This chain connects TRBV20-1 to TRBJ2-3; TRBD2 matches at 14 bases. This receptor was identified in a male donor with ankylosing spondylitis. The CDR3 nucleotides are TGCAGTGCTAGATTGACTCGGACTAGCGGGGGGCGGGATACGCAGTATTTT. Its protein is CSARLTRTSGGRDTQYF.